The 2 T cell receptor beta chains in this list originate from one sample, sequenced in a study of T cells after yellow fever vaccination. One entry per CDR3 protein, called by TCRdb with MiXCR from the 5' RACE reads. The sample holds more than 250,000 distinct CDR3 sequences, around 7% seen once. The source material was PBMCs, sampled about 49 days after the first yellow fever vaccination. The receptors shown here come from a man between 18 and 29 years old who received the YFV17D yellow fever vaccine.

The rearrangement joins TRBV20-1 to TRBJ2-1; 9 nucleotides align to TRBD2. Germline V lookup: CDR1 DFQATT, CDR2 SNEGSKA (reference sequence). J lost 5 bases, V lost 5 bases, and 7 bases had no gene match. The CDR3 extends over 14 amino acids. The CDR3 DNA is TGCAGTGCTGACCCGGGACTAGCCCACAATGAGCAGTTCTTC. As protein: CSADPGLAHNEQFF.

CDR3 residues: CASSFGTGVLVGRGYTF. DNA of the CDR3: TGTGCCAGCAGCTTCGGGACAGGGGTTTTGGTTGGGCGTGGCTACACCTTC. The chain couples TRBV7-2 to TRBJ1-2; 10 nucleotides match TRBD1. Germline V gene sequence: CDR1 SGHTA, CDR2 FQGNSA. V was clipped by 3 bases and J by 7 bases; unmatched bases: 14. The CDR3 extends over 17 amino acids.